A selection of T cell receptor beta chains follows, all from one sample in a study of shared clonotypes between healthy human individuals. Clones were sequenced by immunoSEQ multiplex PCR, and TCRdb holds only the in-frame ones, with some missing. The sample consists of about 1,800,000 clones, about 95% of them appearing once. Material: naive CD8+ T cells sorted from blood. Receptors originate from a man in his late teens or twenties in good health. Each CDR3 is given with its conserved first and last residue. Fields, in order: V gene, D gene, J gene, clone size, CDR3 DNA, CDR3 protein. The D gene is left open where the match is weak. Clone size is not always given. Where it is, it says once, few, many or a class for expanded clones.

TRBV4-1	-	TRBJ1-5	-	TGCGCCAGCAGCCAAGATGAGGGGGATCAGCCCCAGCATTTT	CASSQDEGDQPQHF
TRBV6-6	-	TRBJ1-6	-	TGTGCCAGCAGTTACGAGGGAGAACGCTATAATTCACCCCTCCACTTT	CASSYEGERYNSPLHF
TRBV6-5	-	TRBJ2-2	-	TGTGCCAGCAGTTACTCGGGGGGCCTTAACACCGGGGAGCTGTTTTTT	CASSYSGGLNTGELFF
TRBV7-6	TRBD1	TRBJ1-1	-	TGTGCCAGCAGCCCCCGAGGGACAGGGGGCACTGAAGCTTTCTTT	CASSPRGTGGTEAFF
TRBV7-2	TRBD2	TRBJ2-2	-	TGTGCCAGCAGCTTAATCTTAGCGGGAGTGGGGAGCACCGGGGAGCTGTTTTTT	CASSLILAGVGSTGELFF
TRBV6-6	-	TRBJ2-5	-	TGTGCCAGCAGTTATTTGGGGATTCGAGAGACCCAGTACTTC	CASSYLGIRETQYF
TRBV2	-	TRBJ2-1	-	TGTGCCAGCAGGAAGGGGGGGCTCTCCTACAATGAGCAGTTCTTC	CASRKGGLSYNEQFF
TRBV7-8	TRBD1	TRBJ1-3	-	TGTGCCAGCAGCTTAGACCGGGACAGGAGTTCCTCTGGAAACACCATATATTTT	CASSLDRDRSSSGNTIYF
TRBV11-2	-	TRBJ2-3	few	TGTGCCAGCAGCCAATACACAGATACGCAGTATTTT	CASSQYTDTQYF
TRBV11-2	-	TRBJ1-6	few	TGTGCCAGCAGCTTAGATCATGAGTTTTCACCCCTCCACTTT	CASSLDHEFSPLHF
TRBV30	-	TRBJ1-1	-	TGTGCCTGGAGTCCAGTGTTGGGTACTGGCACTGAAGCTTTCTTT	CAWSPVLGTGTEAFF
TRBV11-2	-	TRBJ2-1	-	TGTGCCAGCAGCTTGGCCGGCGGGGCCTACAATGAGCAGTTCTTC	CASSLAGGAYNEQFF
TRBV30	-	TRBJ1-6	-	TGTGCCTGGAGTAGTAGCCCCCTTTCACCCCTCCACTTT	CAWSSSPLSPLHF
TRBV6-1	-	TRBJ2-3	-	TGTGCCAGCAGTGAATTTGTCTGGGTCAACACAGATACGCAGTATTTT	CASSEFVWVNTDTQYF
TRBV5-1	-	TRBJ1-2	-	TGCGCCAGCAGCCCCGGAGGGGTTGGATATGGCTACACCTTC	CASSPGGVGYGYTF
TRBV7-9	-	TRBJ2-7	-	TGTGCCAGCAGCTTCCCGGGGGGCCCCTACGAGCAGTACTTC	CASSFPGGPYEQYF
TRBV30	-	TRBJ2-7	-	TGTGCCTGGAGTGTGGGGGGTCCCTACGAGCAGTACTTC	CAWSVGGPYEQYF
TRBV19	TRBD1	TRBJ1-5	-	TGTGCCAGTAGTATAGACTGGCAGGGGGGACAGCCCCAGCATTTT	CASSIDWQGGQPQHF
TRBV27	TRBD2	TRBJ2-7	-	TGTGCCAGCAGAGTAGCGGGAGTGGCCTACGAGCAGTACTTC	CASRVAGVAYEQYF
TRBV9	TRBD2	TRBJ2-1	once	TGTGCCAGCAGCGGTAGCGGGGTCGGCGATGAGCAGTTCTTC	CASSGSGVGDEQFF
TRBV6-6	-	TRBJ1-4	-	TGTGCCAGCAGTAATTCTATTGCGGAAAAACTGTTTTTT	CASSNSIAEKLFF
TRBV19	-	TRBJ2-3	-	TGTGCCAGTAGTGGTGGACTGGGTACGCAGTATTTT	CASSGGLGTQYF
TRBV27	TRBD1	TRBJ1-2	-	TGTGCCTCCGGGAGGCAGGGGGCCCAGGACTATGGCTACACCTTC	CASGRQGAQDYGYTF
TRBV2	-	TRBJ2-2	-	TGTGCCAGCAGTGAAAACCTCGATTTCTGGGGAGGGGAGCTGTTTTTT	CASSENLDFWGGELFF
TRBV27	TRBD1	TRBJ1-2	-	TGTGCCAGCAGTTTACTAGCAGGGGGCATGGGAGATAATGGCTACACCTTC	CASSLLAGGMGDNGYTF
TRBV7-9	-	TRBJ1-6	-	TGTGCCAGCAGCTTAGTCCGCACAGCCAGGAATTCACCCCTCCACTTT	CASSLVRTARNSPLHF
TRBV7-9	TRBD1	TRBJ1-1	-	TGTGCCAGCAGCTTGGGACAGGGCATTGCTGAAGCTTTCTTT	CASSLGQGIAEAFF
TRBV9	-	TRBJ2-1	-	TGTGCCAGCGGGACGGAGGGATCCTCCTACAATGAGCAGTTCTTC	CASGTEGSSYNEQFF
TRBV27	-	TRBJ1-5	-	TGTGCCAGCGGGGGGGGCTTAAGTCAGCCCCAGCATTTT	CASGGGLSQPQHF
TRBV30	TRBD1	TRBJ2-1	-	TGTGCCTGGAGTTCAACAGGGGGCTGGGAGCAGTTCTTC	CAWSSTGGWEQFF
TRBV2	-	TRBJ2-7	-	TGTGCCAGCAGTCCGGGACACCCTTACTCCTACGAGCAGTACTTC	CASSPGHPYSYEQYF
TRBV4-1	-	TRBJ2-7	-	TGCGCCAGCAGCCAAGATTCGGGGGTCTTCTACGAGCAGTACTTC	CASSQDSGVFYEQYF
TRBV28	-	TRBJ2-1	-	TGTGCCAGCAGTTATCGGGGTAGCTCCTACAATGAGCAGTTCTTC	CASSYRGSSYNEQFF
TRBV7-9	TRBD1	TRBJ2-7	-	TGTGCCAGCAGCGCGACAGGGGGAAACTACGAGCAGTACTTC	CASSATGGNYEQYF
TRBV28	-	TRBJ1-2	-	TGTGCCAGCACCCTAGGGGGTGGCTACACCTTC	CASTLGGGYTF
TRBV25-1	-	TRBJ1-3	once	TGTGCGGCCGGGGGTTACTCTGGAAACACCATATATTTT	CAAGGYSGNTIYF
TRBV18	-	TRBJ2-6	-	TGTGCCAGCTCGCGGCTGGACGGGGCCAACGTCCTGACTTTC	CASSRLDGANVLTF
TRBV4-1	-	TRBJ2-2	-	TGCGCCAGCAGCCATAGAAGGACCGGGGAGCTGTTTTTT	CASSHRRTGELFF
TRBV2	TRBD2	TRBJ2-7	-	TGTGCCAGCAGGAGCCGGGTAGGACCTAGCGGGGTCCACGAGCAGTACTTC	CASRSRVGPSGVHEQYF
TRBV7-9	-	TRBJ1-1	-	TGTGCCAGCAGCTTTTCAACAAACTATGAAGCTTTCTTT	CASSFSTNYEAFF
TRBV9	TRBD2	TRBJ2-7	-	TGTGCCAGCAGCGTCGGGGGGGCAAATTACGAGCAGTACTTC	CASSVGGANYEQYF
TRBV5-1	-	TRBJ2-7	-	TGCGCCAGCAGCCCAGTCCACGGGTCGTACGAGCAGTACTTC	CASSPVHGSYEQYF
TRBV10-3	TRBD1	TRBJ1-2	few	TGTGCCATCGCCCCTTCTGCAGGGGGCGCTGAGTATGGCTACACCTTC	CAIAPSAGGAEYGYTF
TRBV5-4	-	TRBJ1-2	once	TGTGCCAGCAGGTTACGCGGGGGAAGTTACGATGGCTACACCTTC	CASRLRGGSYDGYTF
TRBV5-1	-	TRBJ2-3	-	TGCGCCAGCAGCCCTTCTCTAGACACAGTGGGGACAGATACGCAGTATTTT	CASSPSLDTVGTDTQYF
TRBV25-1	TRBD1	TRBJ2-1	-	TGTGCCAGCAGTGTTCTCGACCTCCAGGGGGTTAATGAGCAGTTCTTC	CASSVLDLQGVNEQFF
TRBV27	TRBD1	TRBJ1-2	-	TGTGCCAGCAGTTTATCAGCCCCAGGGGGCTTCGGCTATGGCTACACCTTC	CASSLSAPGGFGYGYTF
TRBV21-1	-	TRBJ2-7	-	TGTGCCAGCAGCAAAGGTGGACAGATCGCCTCCTACGAGCAGTACTTC	CASSKGGQIASYEQYF
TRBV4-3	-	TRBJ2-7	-	TGCGCCAGCAGCCAAGATTGGGGGGCACCCGAGCAGTACTTC	CASSQDWGAPEQYF
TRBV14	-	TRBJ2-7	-	TGTGCCAGCAGCTCGCCCGGGGGCCCCTACGAGCAGTACTTC	CASSSPGGPYEQYF
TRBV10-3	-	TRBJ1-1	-	TGTGCCATCAGAGAGCCCACGGTTAACACTGAAGCTTTCTTT	CAIREPTVNTEAFF
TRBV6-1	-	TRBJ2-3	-	TGTGCCAGCAGCCCCACAGGGAGCCTAAGAGATACGCAGTATTTT	CASSPTGSLRDTQYF
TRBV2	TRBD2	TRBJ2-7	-	TGTGCCAGCGATTCCCGCGAAGGACTAGCTGGAGAGCAGTACTTC	CASDSREGLAGEQYF
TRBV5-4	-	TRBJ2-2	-	TGTGCCAGCAGCTTGACGGCGGGACCCACCGGGGAGCTGTTTTTT	CASSLTAGPTGELFF
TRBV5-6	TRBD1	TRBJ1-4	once	TGTGCCAGCAGCTTGGACGACAGGGCGGTTTTT	CASSLDDRAVF
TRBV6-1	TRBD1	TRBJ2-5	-	TGTGCCAGCAGTTTACTGGACAGGGGACAAGAGACCCAGTACTTC	CASSLLDRGQETQYF
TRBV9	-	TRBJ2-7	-	TGTGCCAGCAGCGTAGGACCCCCTCCCTACGAGCAGTACTTC	CASSVGPPPYEQYF
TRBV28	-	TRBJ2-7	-	TGTGCCAGCAGTTTAGGAGAATACGAGCAGTACTTC	CASSLGEYEQYF